This TCR beta chain was sequenced during a study of cytomegalovirus exposure and HLA in healthy donors. This table comes from immunoSEQ multiplex PCR, and its TCRdb copy is limited to in-frame clones, with some not included. Of about 74,000 clones listed, roughly 94% are singletons. This clone was recorded only once. Its antigen is currently unknown. Study-wide findings and caveats: Among TCR sequences, most were rare, though some public TCRs appeared in many donors. Reports described diagnosis of cytomegalovirus status by the classifier as highly specific and sensitive. Subsequent analysis of the 120 or so validation repertoires found a tendency for first-cohort TCR clusters to co-occur.

V was cut by 0 bases and J by 1 base, with 10 bases left in between. Germline V gene data show CDR1 as SGHRS and CDR2 as YFSETQ. The CDR3 spans 16 residues. The sequenced sample was PBMCs. The receptor was derived from a man younger than 30 in good health and CMV-seropositive. The genes are TRBV5-1 and TRBJ2-2; D gene ambiguous. The DNA of the CDR3 is TGCGCCAGCAGCTTGGTCGGCGGAATGAACACCGGGGAGCTGTTTTTT. This translates into CASSLVGGMNTGELFF.